This TCR beta chain was captured in a study of T-cell memory formation after mild COVID-19. J lost 8 bases, V lost 2 bases, and 8 bases had no gene match. The CDR3 sequence is 15 residues long. The table lists this clonotype with a few counts. TCRdb processed the 5' RACE reads anew with MiXCR; each CDR3 protein has one entry. The table shows about 240,000 distinct CDR3 sequences, with approximately 9% occurring only once. This receptor was obtained from a man younger than 35 who had mild COVID-19 (a few samples of this study predate the infection). Cell type and time point are not known. Source material: PBMCs or a T cell subset sorted from them (not recorded which). J is TRBJ2-1 and V is TRBV12-3 or TRBV12-4; 8 bases match TRBD1. For the CDR3, the DNA is TGTGCCAGCAGTTTACGGCAGGGGGCTGGGGATGAGCAGTTCTTC. It specifies CASSLRQGAGDEQFF.